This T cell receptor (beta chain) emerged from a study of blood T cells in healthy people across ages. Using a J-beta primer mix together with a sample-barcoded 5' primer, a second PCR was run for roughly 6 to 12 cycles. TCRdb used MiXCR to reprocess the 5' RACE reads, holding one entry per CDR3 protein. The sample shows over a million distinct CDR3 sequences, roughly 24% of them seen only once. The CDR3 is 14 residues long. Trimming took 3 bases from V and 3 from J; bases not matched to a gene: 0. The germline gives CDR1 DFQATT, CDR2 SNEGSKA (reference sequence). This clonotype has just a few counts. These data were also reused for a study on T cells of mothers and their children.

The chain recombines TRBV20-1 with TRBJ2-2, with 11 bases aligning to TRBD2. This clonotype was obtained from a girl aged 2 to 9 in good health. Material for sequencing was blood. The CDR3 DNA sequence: TGCAGTGCTAGGGGACTAGCGGACACCGGGGAGCTGTTTTTT. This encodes CSARGLADTGELFF.